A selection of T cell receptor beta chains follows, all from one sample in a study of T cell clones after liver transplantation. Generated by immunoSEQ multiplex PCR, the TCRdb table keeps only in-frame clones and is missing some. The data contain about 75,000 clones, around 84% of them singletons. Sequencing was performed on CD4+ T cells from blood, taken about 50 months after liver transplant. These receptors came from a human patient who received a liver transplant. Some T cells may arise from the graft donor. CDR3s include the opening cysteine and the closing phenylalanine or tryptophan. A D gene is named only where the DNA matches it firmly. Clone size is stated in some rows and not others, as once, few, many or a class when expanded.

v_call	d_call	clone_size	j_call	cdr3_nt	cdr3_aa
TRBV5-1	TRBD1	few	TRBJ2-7	TGCGCCAGCGCCCCGGGACAGGGGATGAGCGAGCAGTACTTC	CASAPGQGMSEQYF
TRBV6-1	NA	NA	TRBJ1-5	TGTGCCAGCAGTGAACGTCGAGGCGGGGGTGGCAGCAATCAGCCCCAGCATTTT	CASSERRGGGGSNQPQHF
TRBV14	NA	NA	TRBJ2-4	TGTGCCAGCAGCCAACCCGGGCTGACTCAGTACTTC	CASSQPGLTQYF
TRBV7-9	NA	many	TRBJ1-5	TGTGCCAGCAGCTTAGGGGTAGGAATCAATCAGCCCCAGCATTTT	CASSLGVGINQPQHF
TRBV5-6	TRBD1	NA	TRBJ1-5	TGTGCCAGCAGTCGTTCCATGGGACAGGGGATGGATCAGCCCCAGCATTTT	CASSRSMGQGMDQPQHF
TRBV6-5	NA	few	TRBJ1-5	TGTGCCAGCAGTTACTCGCCGAGGTTAGTCGATCCCCAGCATTTT	CASSYSPRLVDPQHF
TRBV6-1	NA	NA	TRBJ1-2	TGTGCCAGCAGTGAGAGGACTCTTCCCACCTTC	CASSERTLPTF
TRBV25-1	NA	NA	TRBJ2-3	TGTGCCAGCGGGGTCCAGGGAAAAGATACGCAGTATTTT	CASGVQGKDTQYF
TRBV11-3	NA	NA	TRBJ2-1	TGTGCCAGCAGCTGGTACGCGGGGGCCTCCTACAATGAGCAGTTCTTC	CASSWYAGASYNEQFF
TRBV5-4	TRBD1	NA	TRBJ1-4	TGTGCCAGCACCGACAGGGATTCTGGGGAAAAACTGTTTTTT	CASTDRDSGEKLFF
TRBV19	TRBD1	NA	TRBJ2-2	TGTGCCAGTTCATCCGGGACAGGGTGGTTGACCGGGGAGCTGTTTTTT	CASSSGTGWLTGELFF
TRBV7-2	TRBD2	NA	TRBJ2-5	TGTGCCAGCAGCGCCGCCCGGGGCGGGAGAGAGACCCAGTACTTC	CASSAARGGRETQYF
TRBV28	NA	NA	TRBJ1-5	TGTGCCAGCAGTTTAGGGCGAGGGAATCAGCCCCAGCATTTT	CASSLGRGNQPQHF
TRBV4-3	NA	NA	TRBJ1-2	TGCGCCAGCAGCCAAGATTTTACAGTTTCTAACTATGGCTACACCTTC	CASSQDFTVSNYGYTF
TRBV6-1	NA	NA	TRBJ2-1	TGTGCCAGCAGTGCGGGGGCTGGGTACAATGAGCAGTTCTTC	CASSAGAGYNEQFF
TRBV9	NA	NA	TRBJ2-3	TGTGCCAGCAGCCCCACCGCGTTACTCAGCACAGATACGCAGTATTTT	CASSPTALLSTDTQYF
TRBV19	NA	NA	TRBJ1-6	TGTGCCAGTAGTATTCGGCAGGGTCTCAATAATTCACCCCTCCACTTT	CASSIRQGLNNSPLHF